A single sample gave rise to the 3 T cell receptor beta chains below, sequenced in a study of CD8 T cells in ankylosing spondylitis. TCRdb reprocessed the 5' RACE reads via MiXCR and lists one record per CDR3 protein. The sample has fewer than 250,000 distinct CDR3 sequences, roughly 25% seen once. Sequencing was carried out using blood, either unsorted or a sorted T cell fraction (not recorded which). Source of these receptors: a male donor with ankylosing spondylitis or in good health (not recorded which).

This clonotype was observed many times. The V and J genes are TRBV7-3 and TRBJ2-3, with D perhaps matching TRBD2 (6 bases). V was shortened by 1 base and J by 4 bases, with 6 bases between the two germline ends. The germline CDR1 and CDR2 sequences are SGHTA and FQGTGA. The CDR3 extends over 13 amino acids. The CDR3 is CASSLRGADTQYF. The CDR3 DNA is TGTGCCAGCAGCTTAAGGGGGGCAGATACGCAGTATTTT.

This clonotype showed up just a few times. The gene calls are TRBV7-2 and TRBJ2-7, with a possible D match to TRBD1 (5 bases). V was cut by 3 bases and J by 0 bases, with 12 bases left in between. Germline CDR1 and CDR2: SGHTA and FQGNSA. This CDR3 is built from 15 residues. DNA of the CDR3: TGTGCCAGCAGCTTGAATTTTGGGGCCTCCTACGAGCAGTACTTC. Translating it yields CASSLNFGASYEQYF.

The chain couples TRBV10-3 to TRBJ2-3, with TRBD2 identical over 7 bases. Germline CDR1 reads ENHRY; CDR2 reads SYGVKD. The V and J ends lost 8 bases and 0 bases, in that order; junction bases with no gene match: 8. The CDR3 sequence is 15 residues long. The CDR3 coding sequence is TGTGCCATCGCCCCTAGCGGCTCTAGCACAGATACGCAGTATTTT. This sequence encodes CAIAPSGSSTDTQYF.